A selection of T cell receptor beta chains follows, all from one sample in a study of CD8 T cells in Susac syndrome. TCRdb called the immunoSEQ multiplex PCR reads again in MiXCR, with one record for every CDR3 protein. The data hold 300,000 to 350,000 distinct CDR3 sequences, with about 91% observed a single time. Sequenced input: CD4+ T cells from PBMCs. Source of these receptors: a human donor with multiple sclerosis. Each CDR3 is given with its conserved first and last residue. Fields, in order: V gene, CDR3 protein.

>TRBV7-9
CASSQIRSADATDTQYF
>TRBV24-1
CATSDPDWDTGELFF
>TRBV6-5
CASSYSPRGDFRTEAFF
>TRBV12-3/TRBV12-4
CASSSSQGGYGYTF
>TRBV19
CASSRGGDTGELFF
>TRBV29-1
CSVGRVGSYEQYF
>TRBV20-1
CSARPEYRAEQYF
>TRBV7-2
CASSRRGGDYGYTF
>TRBV6-5
CASSRTGQTGELFF
>TRBV5-6
CASSPRGDTQYF
>TRBV12-3/TRBV12-4
CASSPYPVSTEAFF
>TRBV9
CASSVGGGWEPGGTQYF
>TRBV18
CASSPEGEAQYF
>TRBV6-2/TRBV6-3
CASSYLNLINYEQYF
>TRBV19
CASSIAEGSGSPLHF
>TRBV10-2
CASSDSRTTSTDTQYF
>TRBV5-6
CASSLGGTAGTDTQYF
>TRBV4-3
CASSPHSTDTQYF
>TRBV12-3/TRBV12-4
CASSFRDTNTEAFF
>TRBV12-3/TRBV12-4
CASSLMGRGLDTQYF
>TRBV12-3/TRBV12-4
CASSLGLDTEAFF
>TRBV5-6
CASSFGTGSYNSPLHF
>TRBV19
CASSNTGDYEQYF
>TRBV15
CATSRNGAGAQQHF
>TRBV18
CASSPGTGNEKLFF
>TRBV3-1
CASSQDASGGRAVNEQFF
>TRBV2
CASSEAEAVNEQYF
>TRBV20-1
CSARGQTNEQFF
>TRBV27
CASSLPTGRGYTF
>TRBV30
CAWSGQDRQPQHF
>TRBV3-1
CASSQEGLAGNSPLHF
>TRBV20-1
CSARDPPWDEQYF
>TRBV3-1
CASSRTGNAGELFF
>TRBV6-2/TRBV6-3
CASSYEDVRTEAFF
>TRBV24-1
CATSDTHSLTRPYEQYF
>TRBV20-1
CSAGPDSSYGYTF
>TRBV12-3/TRBV12-4
CASSKTDTGELFF
>TRBV20-1
CSARGGNQPQHF
>TRBV7-2
CASRIAGEGNEQFF
>TRBV2
CASSDNSGGSDGYTF
>TRBV11-2
CASSLGAARGNQPQHF
>TRBV5-1
CASGGPGQGYGYTF